Listed below are T cell receptor beta chains from one sample, sequenced in a study of T-cell memory formation after mild COVID-19. TCRdb processed the 5' RACE reads anew with MiXCR; each CDR3 protein has one entry. The table shows under 200,000 distinct CDR3 sequences, with roughly 28% occurring only once. Material: PBMCs or a T cell subset sorted from them (not recorded which). The receptors derive from an adult woman who had mild COVID-19 (a few samples of this study predate the infection). Cell type and time point are not known. The CDR3 runs from the conserved cysteine through the conserved F or W. A D gene is named only where the DNA matches it firmly. Expanded clones get a size class; other rows say once, few or many, or leave the size out.

v_gene: TRBV6-2/TRBV6-3
d_gene: .
abundance: .
j_gene: TRBJ2-3
CDR3nt: TGTGCCAGCAGTACGCCGACCCGTCGGCAGTATTTT
CDR3aa: CASSTPTRRQYF

v_gene: TRBV5-5
d_gene: TRBD2
abundance: .
j_gene: TRBJ2-1
CDR3nt: TGTGCCAGCAGCCCAATGACCGGGACTAGATTGCCCAATGAGCAGTTCTTC
CDR3aa: CASSPMTGTRLPNEQFF

v_gene: TRBV6-5
d_gene: .
abundance: few
j_gene: TRBJ1-2
CDR3nt: TGTGCCAGCAGTCAGGGACGGTATGGCTACACCTTC
CDR3aa: CASSQGRYGYTF

v_gene: TRBV7-6
d_gene: .
abundance: .
j_gene: TRBJ1-5
CDR3nt: TGTGCCAGCAGCTCCCTCCCCAATCAGCCCCAGCATTTT
CDR3aa: CASSSLPNQPQHF

v_gene: TRBV6-1
d_gene: .
abundance: .
j_gene: TRBJ1-2
CDR3nt: TGTGCCAGCAGTGATGGGGGTTTTGGTCCCTATGGCTACACCTTC
CDR3aa: CASSDGGFGPYGYTF

v_gene: TRBV7-3
d_gene: .
abundance: few
j_gene: TRBJ2-3
CDR3nt: TGTGCCAGCAGCTTAACTGCCGTAGATACGCAGTATTTT
CDR3aa: CASSLTAVDTQYF

v_gene: TRBV6-1
d_gene: TRBD1
abundance: .
j_gene: TRBJ2-7
CDR3nt: TGTGCCAGCAGTGACCGGGACAGGGGACATCCCTACGAGCAGTACTTC
CDR3aa: CASSDRDRGHPYEQYF

v_gene: TRBV10-3
d_gene: .
abundance: few
j_gene: TRBJ1-1
CDR3nt: TGTGCCATCAGCACGGACAGGAACACTGAAGCTTTCTTT
CDR3aa: CAISTDRNTEAFF

v_gene: TRBV13
d_gene: .
abundance: .
j_gene: TRBJ2-7
CDR3nt: TGTGCCAGCTCCACCTGGACCCAGGGGCAGTTTAGGTACGAGCAGTACTTC
CDR3aa: CASSTWTQGQFRYEQYF

v_gene: TRBV5-1
d_gene: .
abundance: .
j_gene: TRBJ2-7
CDR3nt: TGCGCCAGCAGCTTGGAGGTGGGGGGAGTACACGAGCAGTACTTC
CDR3aa: CASSLEVGGVHEQYF

v_gene: TRBV7-9
d_gene: .
abundance: .
j_gene: TRBJ2-7
CDR3nt: TGTGCCAGCAGCTCGGGGCCGGGCGACGAGCAGTACTTC
CDR3aa: CASSSGPGDEQYF

v_gene: TRBV12-3/TRBV12-4
d_gene: .
abundance: .
j_gene: TRBJ1-2
CDR3nt: TGTGCCAGCAGTATGGCAGGGAACTATGGCTACACCTTC
CDR3aa: CASSMAGNYGYTF

v_gene: TRBV7-8
d_gene: TRBD2
abundance: .
j_gene: TRBJ2-3
CDR3nt: TGTGCCAGCAGCTCCTCTAGCGGGGGGATGACAGATACGCAGTATTTT
CDR3aa: CASSSSSGGMTDTQYF

v_gene: TRBV7-9
d_gene: TRBD1
abundance: few
j_gene: TRBJ2-6
CDR3nt: TGTGCCAGCAGCTCTCCGGGACAGGGAAGCTCTGGGGCCAACGTCCTGACTTTC
CDR3aa: CASSSPGQGSSGANVLTF

v_gene: TRBV27
d_gene: .
abundance: few
j_gene: TRBJ2-7
CDR3nt: TGTGCCAGCAGTTTAGGCGGATTCTACGAGCAGTACTTC
CDR3aa: CASSLGGFYEQYF

v_gene: TRBV15
d_gene: TRBD2
abundance: .
j_gene: TRBJ2-7
CDR3nt: TGTGCCACCAGCGGCGGGAGGGCCGCCTACGAGCAGTACTTC
CDR3aa: CATSGGRAAYEQYF

v_gene: TRBV18
d_gene: TRBD2
abundance: .
j_gene: TRBJ2-3
CDR3nt: TGTGCCAGCTCACAAACGGGACTAGGAATGGTTGCACAGTATTTT
CDR3aa: CASSQTGLGMVAQYF

v_gene: TRBV6-2/TRBV6-3
d_gene: .
abundance: few
j_gene: TRBJ1-5
CDR3nt: TGTGCCAGCAGTACACAGGGTTGGCATCAGCCCCAGCATTTT
CDR3aa: CASSTQGWHQPQHF

v_gene: TRBV29-1
d_gene: .
abundance: few
j_gene: TRBJ2-7
CDR3nt: TGCAGCGTTGAAGATGACAGGTCCTACGAGCAGTACTTC
CDR3aa: CSVEDDRSYEQYF

v_gene: TRBV20-1
d_gene: TRBD1
abundance: .
j_gene: TRBJ1-1
CDR3nt: TGCAGTGCTAGTGGGACAGGGGGAATATCGGCTTTCTTT
CDR3aa: CSASGTGGISAFF

v_gene: TRBV7-8
d_gene: .
abundance: .
j_gene: TRBJ2-1
CDR3nt: TGTGCCAGCAGCCCCCGGGACGGCTACAATGAGCAGTTCTTC
CDR3aa: CASSPRDGYNEQFF

v_gene: TRBV5-1
d_gene: .
abundance: .
j_gene: TRBJ1-1
CDR3nt: TGCGCCAGCAGCTTGTCTAAGGACACTGAAGCTTTCTTT
CDR3aa: CASSLSKDTEAFF

v_gene: TRBV18
d_gene: .
abundance: few
j_gene: TRBJ1-4
CDR3nt: TGTGCCAGCTCACCAAATTTTAGGACAGCTTCTAATGAAAAACTGTTTTTT
CDR3aa: CASSPNFRTASNEKLFF

v_gene: TRBV7-9
d_gene: .
abundance: .
j_gene: TRBJ2-7
CDR3nt: TGTGCCGCCGCCCAGTCCTACGAGCAGTACTTC
CDR3aa: CAAAQSYEQYF

v_gene: TRBV5-1
d_gene: TRBD1
abundance: once
j_gene: TRBJ1-2
CDR3nt: TGCGCCAGCAGCTTAGACAGGGCTACTGACTATGGCTACACCTTC
CDR3aa: CASSLDRATDYGYTF

v_gene: TRBV5-1
d_gene: TRBD1
abundance: few
j_gene: TRBJ1-5
CDR3nt: TGCGCCAGCAGCTTGGAGCCAGGGGGGAGTATACAGCCCCAGCATTTT
CDR3aa: CASSLEPGGSIQPQHF

v_gene: TRBV20-1
d_gene: .
abundance: few
j_gene: TRBJ1-4
CDR3nt: TGCAGTGCTAGTACCCGGGTGGACGAAAAACTGTTTTTT
CDR3aa: CSASTRVDEKLFF

v_gene: TRBV20-1
d_gene: .
abundance: .
j_gene: TRBJ2-7
CDR3nt: TGCAGTGCGGCGGGACTGGGGTCGATCTACGAGCAGTACTTC
CDR3aa: CSAAGLGSIYEQYF

v_gene: TRBV6-6
d_gene: .
abundance: .
j_gene: TRBJ1-1
CDR3nt: TGTGCCAGAAGTTCTGGTACGGGGAACCCTGAAGCTTTCTTT
CDR3aa: CARSSGTGNPEAFF

v_gene: TRBV6-4
d_gene: .
abundance: .
j_gene: TRBJ2-2
CDR3nt: TGTGCCAGCAGTGTTACTGCCAACACCGGGGAGCTGTTTTTT
CDR3aa: CASSVTANTGELFF

v_gene: TRBV4-1
d_gene: TRBD1
abundance: .
j_gene: TRBJ2-3
CDR3nt: TGCGCCAGCAGCCAAGTGGTTGGGACAGGGCCAGATACGCAGTATTTT
CDR3aa: CASSQVVGTGPDTQYF

v_gene: TRBV5-4
d_gene: .
abundance: few
j_gene: TRBJ2-5
CDR3nt: TGTGCCAGCAGCTGGGGTTCGGGCCGAGAGACCCAGTACTTC
CDR3aa: CASSWGSGRETQYF

v_gene: TRBV7-2
d_gene: .
abundance: .
j_gene: TRBJ2-1
CDR3nt: TGTGCCAGCAGCCCTGGGACAAGGGTGTTCCTACGCAATGAGCAGTTCTTC
CDR3aa: CASSPGTRVFLRNEQFF

v_gene: TRBV7-2
d_gene: .
abundance: .
j_gene: TRBJ2-3
CDR3nt: TGTGCCAGCAGCCTAGCAGGGTTTAGGACAGATACGCAGTATTTT
CDR3aa: CASSLAGFRTDTQYF

v_gene: TRBV11-2
d_gene: .
abundance: few
j_gene: TRBJ1-4
CDR3nt: TGTGCCAGCAGCTTAGGGCTCGGGCTGGAAAAACTGTTTTTT
CDR3aa: CASSLGLGLEKLFF

v_gene: TRBV6-2/TRBV6-3
d_gene: TRBD2
abundance: .
j_gene: TRBJ2-5
CDR3nt: TGTGCCAGCAACAGCCTAGCGGATCTCCAAGAGACCCAGTACTTC
CDR3aa: CASNSLADLQETQYF

v_gene: TRBV4-3
d_gene: .
abundance: .
j_gene: TRBJ2-7
CDR3nt: TGCGCCAGCAGCCCCACCTTGACAGGAATTACCTACGAGCAGTACTTC
CDR3aa: CASSPTLTGITYEQYF

v_gene: TRBV20-1
d_gene: .
abundance: few
j_gene: TRBJ1-2
CDR3nt: TGCAGGCTACCTGGAGCTGGCTACACCTTC
CDR3aa: CRLPGAGYTF

v_gene: TRBV12-3/TRBV12-4
d_gene: .
abundance: .
j_gene: TRBJ2-2
CDR3nt: TGTGCCAGCAGTTCTGCTAGGGCCGGGGAGCTGTTTTTT
CDR3aa: CASSSARAGELFF

v_gene: TRBV5-1
d_gene: TRBD2
abundance: few
j_gene: TRBJ2-5
CDR3nt: TGCGCCAGCAGCTTAGGCGGGGGGCTCCAAGAGACCCAGTACTTC
CDR3aa: CASSLGGGLQETQYF

v_gene: TRBV29-1
d_gene: .
abundance: .
j_gene: TRBJ1-1
CDR3nt: TGCAGCGTTGTAGGGGGTATGAACACTGAAGCTTTCTTT
CDR3aa: CSVVGGMNTEAFF

v_gene: TRBV5-1
d_gene: TRBD2
abundance: .
j_gene: TRBJ2-7
CDR3nt: TGCGCCAGCAGCCGCTCTATCGGGAGGGCCGGAAACGAGCAGTACTTC
CDR3aa: CASSRSIGRAGNEQYF

v_gene: TRBV20-1
d_gene: TRBD2
abundance: few
j_gene: TRBJ2-7
CDR3nt: TGCAGTGCCCCGACTAGCGGGGTCTCCTACGAGCAGTACTTC
CDR3aa: CSAPTSGVSYEQYF

v_gene: TRBV12-3/TRBV12-4
d_gene: .
abundance: .
j_gene: TRBJ2-5
CDR3nt: TGTGCCAGCAGTTTTAAGGTGGGCGGCGAGACCCAGTACTTC
CDR3aa: CASSFKVGGETQYF

v_gene: TRBV11-2
d_gene: TRBD2
abundance: .
j_gene: TRBJ2-1
CDR3nt: TGTGCCAGCAGCTCCCCGAGGGAGCTAGCGGGAATCAAGGGAGAGCAGTTCTTC
CDR3aa: CASSSPRELAGIKGEQFF

v_gene: TRBV7-8
d_gene: TRBD1
abundance: .
j_gene: TRBJ1-1
CDR3nt: TGTGCCAGCAGCTTAAAAGCGGGGACAGGTCGATGGAGCACTGAAGCTTTCTTT
CDR3aa: CASSLKAGTGRWSTEAFF

v_gene: TRBV7-2
d_gene: .
abundance: .
j_gene: TRBJ1-5
CDR3nt: TGTGCCAGCAGCTTCTGGGGGGGCCGGAGCAATCAGCCCCAGCATTTT
CDR3aa: CASSFWGGRSNQPQHF

v_gene: TRBV7-9
d_gene: .
abundance: .
j_gene: TRBJ2-7
CDR3nt: TGTGCCAGCAGACAAAAGGGGGAGCAGTACTTC
CDR3aa: CASRQKGEQYF

v_gene: TRBV5-1
d_gene: TRBD2
abundance: .
j_gene: TRBJ2-1
CDR3nt: TGCGCCAGCACACCAGCTAGCGGATACAATGAGCAGTTCTTC
CDR3aa: CASTPASGYNEQFF

v_gene: TRBV7-6
d_gene: .
abundance: few
j_gene: TRBJ2-2
CDR3nt: TGTGCCAGCAGCTCCGGTTTCGGTGGCGGGGAGCTGTTTTTT
CDR3aa: CASSSGFGGGELFF

v_gene: TRBV9
d_gene: .
abundance: once
j_gene: TRBJ2-3
CDR3nt: TGTGCCAGCAGCGTACGGTTTGCGGAGAGCACAGATACGCAGTATTTT
CDR3aa: CASSVRFAESTDTQYF

v_gene: TRBV20-1
d_gene: .
abundance: .
j_gene: TRBJ1-6
CDR3nt: TGCAGTGCTAGAGATCTGAGCGGCTCCGGGGGGAATTCACCCCTCCACTTT
CDR3aa: CSARDLSGSGGNSPLHF